Following are 30 T cell receptor beta chains from one sample sequenced in a study of cytomegalovirus exposure and HLA in healthy donors. The PCR had 60 Vbeta and 13 Jbeta primers. Produced via immunoSEQ multiplex PCR; TCRdb's table is partial and in-frame only. This table holds approximately 200,000 clones, over 70% found once. Sequencing used PBMCs. The receptors derive from a woman aged 18-35 years in good health and CMV-seropositive.

The chain couples TRBV30 to TRBJ1-1; no reliable D call. Trimming removed 8 bases from V and 1 base from J, with 11 bases in between. This CDR3 has 12 residues. Per germline, CDR1 GTSNPN and CDR2 SVGIG (reference sequence). The CDR3 coding sequence is TGTGCCAGTCAGGCAACGAACACTGAAGCTTTCTTT. This encodes CASQATNTEAFF.

The rearrangement uses TRBV29-1 and TRBJ2-7; weak D call: TRBD2 (6 bases). Looked up from germline, CDR1 is SQVTM and CDR2 is ANQGSEA. This CDR3 spans 16 amino acids. V was trimmed by 6 bases and J by 4 bases, leaving 25 bases between them. The CDR3 is CSVWGGDLGREYEQYF. The CDR3 nucleotides read TGCAGCGTGTGGGGAGGAGACCTGGGCCGTGAATACGAGCAGTACTTC.

This chain links TRBV20-1 with TRBJ1-1; no clear D. V was cut by 8 bases and J by 1 base, with 8 bases left in between. Per the germline V gene, CDR1 is DFQATT and CDR2 is SNEGSKA (reference sequence). This CDR3 spans 11 amino acids. CDR3 residues: CSPPGNTEAFF. For the CDR3, the DNA is TGCAGTCCCCCCGGGAACACTGAAGCTTTCTTT.

The chain links TRBV7-3 to TRBJ2-1; tentatively, D is TRBD1 (6 bases). There are 15 residues in the CDR3. CDR1 is SGHTA, CDR2 FQGTGA, per germline. The germline V and J ends were trimmed by 1 base and 4 bases, with 11 bases remaining between them. The chain's CDR3 is CASSLSPTGYNEQFF. In DNA, the CDR3 is TGTGCCAGCAGCTTAAGCCCCACAGGGTACAATGAGCAGTTCTTC.

The chain combines TRBV7-6 with TRBJ2-1; D call uncertain. The CDR3 length is 12 residues. Trimming cost V 2 bases and J 8 bases, with 7 bases left between them. Looked up from germline, CDR1 is SGHVS and CDR2 is FNYEAQ. This CDR3 reads CASSLNNHEQFF. CDR3 nucleotides: TGTGCCAGCAGCTTAAACAACCATGAGCAGTTCTTC.

V gene TRBV6-1 combines with J gene TRBJ1-3; D unresolved. The CDR3 is 14 amino acids. V was trimmed by 7 bases and J by 0 bases, leaving 10 bases between them. Looked up from germline, CDR1 is MNHNS and CDR2 is SASEGT. The CDR3 DNA is TGTGCCAGCAAGGCAGGCTACTCTGGAAACACCATATATTTT. Amino acids: CASKAGYSGNTIYF.

The chain uses TRBV2 and TRBJ1-2; 9 positions agree with TRBD1. The trim removed 4 bases at V and 6 bases at J, leaving 9 bases unmatched. Per the germline V gene, CDR1 is SNHLY and CDR2 is FYNNEI. The CDR3 consists of 15 residues. CDR3 sequence: CASSGGQGNKNGYTF. The CDR3 DNA follows: TGTGCCAGCAGTGGGGGACAGGGAAACAAGAATGGCTACACCTTC. Based on the CDR3 plus reference TRBV2 and TRBJ1-2, the full variable domain is EPEVTQTPSHQVTQMGQEVILRCVPISNHLYFYWYRQILGQKVEFLVSFYNNEISEKSEIFDDQFSVERPDGSNFTLKIRSTKLEDSAMYFCASSGGQGNKNGYTFGSGTRLTVV.

The gene calls are TRBV18 and TRBJ2-7, with a tentative D call TRBD2 (5 bases). The CDR3 runs to 11 residues. Germline V gives CDR1 KGHSH, CDR2 LQKENI. With 4 bases removed from V and 9 bases from J, the gap between germline ends came to 10 bases. The CDR3 nucleotides read TGTGCCAGCTCACGCCGGGATGGGCAGTACGTC. This sequence encodes CASSRRDGQYV.

About this clone: The junction departs from the called germline gene at one end, perhaps through a read error. The chain has TRBV30 and TRBJ2-7, with D possibly TRBD2 on 5 matching bases. This CDR3 spans 12 amino acids. The germline V gene has CDR1 GTSNPN and CDR2 SVGIG (reference sequence). For the CDR3, the DNA is TGTGCCTGGAGTCTCATTTCCGGGGATCGGGACTTC. Translated: CAWSLISGDRDF.

The CDR3 DNA is TGTGCCAGTAGTATTCGGGGGGAAGAGACCCAGTACTTC. Translated, it gives CASSIRGEETQYF. The chain joins TRBV19 to TRBJ2-5, with 7 bases that match TRBD2. CDR1 LNHDA and CDR2 SQIVND come from the germline V gene (reference sequence). The J segment lost 3 bases and the V segment lost 3 bases, leaving 1 base of the junction unmatched. CDR3 length: 13 residues.

The chain employs TRBV7-2 and TRBJ2-1; perhaps TRBD2 as D (6 bases). The CDR3 runs to 15 residues. Germline V gene lookup returns CDR1 SGHTA and CDR2 FQGNSA. The germline V and J ends were trimmed by 5 bases and 3 bases, with 14 bases remaining between them. CDR3 in amino acids: CASSPVIGGYNEQFF. The CDR3 region has the DNA TGTGCCAGCAGCCCAGTTATCGGGGGCTACAATGAGCAGTTCTTC.

The rearrangement joins TRBV6-1 to TRBJ1-4; TRBD1 is a possible D gene (5 bases). Trimming pared 4 bases from V and 7 bases from J, leaving 16 bases between. CDR3 length: 15 residues. CDR1 is MNHNS and CDR2 is SASEGT in the germline V gene. This chain's CDR3 is CASSGDVGGSEKLFF. As DNA, the CDR3 is TGTGCCAGCAGTGGGGACGTCGGGGGGAGTGAAAAACTGTTTTTT.

The J gene is TRBJ1-1, the V gene TRBV30; maybe TRBD1 (5 bases). The CDR3 totals 12 residues. Germline lookup yields CDR1 GTSNPN and CDR2 SVGIG (reference sequence). Here the CDR3 reads CAARGEMREAFF. For the CDR3, the DNA is TGTGCAGCGCGGGGGGAGATGAGGGAAGCTTTCTTT.

The chain couples TRBV28 to TRBJ1-2, with 8 bases lining up with TRBD1. Losses at the gene ends were 3 bases for V and 2 bases for J; bases not matched to a gene: 8. The germline V gene encodes CDR1 MDHEN and CDR2 SYDVKM. This CDR3 is built from 16 residues. The DNA of the CDR3 is TGTGCCAGCAGTTTGGGCTGGGGACAGGTGAACTATGGCTACACCTTC. Translating gives CASSLGWGQVNYGYTF.

The genes are TRBV18 and TRBJ1-5; D gene ambiguous. Trimming cost V 6 bases and J 2 bases, with 17 bases left between them. The CDR3 consists of 16 residues. The germline CDR1 and CDR2 sequences are KGHSH and LQKENI. The CDR3 bases are TGTGCCAGCTCCCTTCAACCTCAGAGGGGCAATCAGCCCCAGCATTTT. This encodes CASSLQPQRGNQPQHF.

The chain links TRBV7-3 to TRBJ1-2, with TRBD1 identical over 7 bases. This CDR3 has 14 amino acids. Per germline, CDR1 SGHTA and CDR2 FQGTGA. V lost 5 bases to trimming and J lost 2 bases; unmatched junction nucleotides: 5. The CDR3 region has the DNA TGTGCCAGCAGCCCAGGGGGTTCGAACTATGGCTACACCTTC. Amino acids: CASSPGGSNYGYTF.

In its sample, this clone was seen a few times. The rearrangement uses TRBV6-6 and TRBJ2-2; TRBD2 matches at 7 bases. V gave up 6 bases and J gave up 5 bases; unmatched junction bases: 12. Per the germline V gene, CDR1 is MNHNY and CDR2 is SVGAGI (reference sequence). The CDR3 extends over 16 amino acids. CDR3 nucleotide sequence: TGTGCCAGCAGCAGCCCCGGGACTACCCTTACCGGGGAGCTGTTTTTT. Translated: CASSSPGTTLTGELFF.

This chain links TRBV28 with TRBJ2-7, with a possible D match to TRBD1 (5 bases). The CDR3 has 13 residues. V was cut by 6 bases and J by 2 bases, with 11 bases left in between. Germline assignment: CDR1 MDHEN and CDR2 SYDVKM. The CDR3 sequence is CASRLQGTYEQYV. The CDR3 bases are TGTGCCAGCAGGCTTCAGGGCACCTACGAGCAGTACGTC.

The J gene is TRBJ1-1, the V gene TRBV5-6, with 11 bases lining up with TRBD1. CDR1 and CDR2 from the germline V gene are SGHDT and YYEEEE. The CDR3 is 17 residues long. V lost 3 bases, J lost 0 bases, and 7 bases stayed unmatched. CDR3 DNA: TGTGCCAGCAGCTCGCCGGACAGGGGGCATCTGAACACTGAAGCTTTCTTT. The encoded protein is CASSSPDRGHLNTEAFF. The full variable domain, with the rest looked up from reference TRBV5-6 and TRBJ1-1, is DAGVTQSPTHLIKTRGQQVTLRCSPKSGHDTVSWYQQALGQGPQFIFQYYEEEERQRGNFPDRFSGHQFPNYSSELNVNALLLGDSALYLCASSSPDRGHLNTEAFFGQGTRLTVV.

The CDR3 spells CASSLDSPRDNEQFF. DNA for the CDR3: TGCGCCAGCAGCTTGGACTCCCCACGGGACAATGAGCAGTTCTTC. The rearrangement uses TRBV5-1 and TRBJ2-1; the D is unclear. The CDR3 has 15 amino acids. Germline V gives CDR1 SGHRS, CDR2 YFSETQ. Deletions cut 0 bases from V and 5 bases from J, with 12 bases between.

J is TRBJ2-3 and V is TRBV9; 11 bases align to TRBD2. CDR3 size: 18 residues. V trimming: 1 base; J trimming: 3 bases; junction bases outside the gene matches: 10. Germline values: CDR1 SGDLS, CDR2 YYNGEE. CDR3: CASSVPGTSGRVTDTQYF. The CDR3 DNA reads as TGTGCCAGCAGCGTACCCGGGACTAGCGGCAGGGTTACAGATACGCAGTATTTT.

This clone was observed a handful of times. The V gene is TRBV4-2, the J gene TRBJ2-3; a possible D gene is TRBD2 (6 bases). This CDR3 region has 16 residues. V dropped 0 bases and J dropped 5 bases, with 15 bases sitting between them. CDR1 LGHNA and CDR2 YNFKEQ come from the germline V gene. The CDR3 is CASSQEAYSGGDTQYF. In DNA, the CDR3 is TGTGCCAGCAGCCAAGAAGCGTATTCCGGGGGAGATACGCAGTATTTT.

This clone was counted once. J is TRBJ1-2 and V is TRBV4-3; D is perhaps TRBD1 (6 bases). Germline CDR1 reads LGHNA; CDR2 reads YSLEER. The CDR3 extends over 18 amino acids. V lost 1 base, J lost 0 bases, and 18 bases lay in between. The CDR3 is CASSQGGSGTGSNYGYTF. CDR3 bases: TGCGCCAGCAGCCAAGGAGGGAGTGGAACAGGGTCTAACTATGGCTACACCTTC.

The rearrangement links TRBV18 to TRBJ2-7; D remains unclear. Germline V lookup: CDR1 KGHSH, CDR2 LQKENI. Trimming shortened V by 3 bases and J by 7 bases, and 13 bases separated the two germline ends. The CDR3 contains 13 residues. DNA of the CDR3: TGTGCCAGCTCACCCAATTTCGGTGGGGAGCAGTACGTC. Residues: CASSPNFGGEQYV.

V is TRBV6-1 and J is TRBJ1-5; D is possibly TRBD1 (6 bases). The CDR3 runs 15 residues. V was cut by 2 bases and J by 6 bases, with 14 bases left in between. Germline values: CDR1 MNHNS, CDR2 SASEGT. Written as DNA, the CDR3 is TGTGCCAGCAGTGAACTTGGGGGCGGAGGTCAGCCCCAGCATTTT. This codes for CASSELGGGGQPQHF.

The chain uses TRBV11-1 and TRBJ2-4; 7 nucleotides line up with TRBD2. The CDR3 extends over 12 amino acids. Trimming cost V 8 bases and J 9 bases; bases outside gene matches: 7. Germline V gene lookup returns CDR1 SGHAT and CDR2 FQDESV (reference sequence). The CDR3 loop reads CASAGASAIQYF. The CDR3 coding sequence is TGTGCCAGCGCGGGAGCGTCGGCCATTCAGTACTTC.

Remarks on this clone: Different DNA sequences within this sample yield the same CDR3. The V gene is TRBV6-1, the J gene TRBJ2-3; 11 positions match TRBD1. The CDR3 spans 15 residues. The J segment lost 6 bases and the V segment lost 1 base, leaving 3 bases of the junction unmatched. Looked up from germline, CDR1 is MNHNS and CDR2 is SASEGT. The CDR3 loop is CASSEGTGGADTQYF. In DNA form, the CDR3 reads TGTGCCAGCAGTGAAGGGACAGGGGGCGCGGATACGCAGTATTTT.

The chain is built from TRBV6-5 and TRBJ2-7; no definite D call. The CDR3 extends over 13 amino acids. Looked up from germline, CDR1 is MNHEY and CDR2 is SVGAGI. Trimming removed 0 bases at V and 5 bases at J, with 8 bases between. In DNA form, the CDR3 reads TGTGCCAGCAGTTACTCGAGGCTCCACGAGCAGTACTTC. Encoded protein: CASSYSRLHEQYF.

The rearrangement uses TRBV29-1 and TRBJ1-1, with 8 bases aligning to TRBD1. The CDR3 totals 14 residues. Germline V gives CDR1 SQVTM, CDR2 ANQGSEA. J gave up 6 bases and V 5 bases, and 11 bases lay outside the gene matches. CDR3 protein: CSVLGQGIGSEAFF. The CDR3 bases are TGCAGCGTTCTCGGACAGGGAATTGGCTCTGAAGCTTTCTTT.

The V gene is TRBV5-1, the J gene TRBJ2-5; D is possibly TRBD1 (6 bases). The J call may be in error: the DNA end matches TRBJ2-7 better. Germline V lookup: CDR1 SGHRS, CDR2 YFSETQ. The CDR3 runs to 15 residues. The CDR3, as DNA: TGCGCCAGCAGCCCACCGACAGGCCCGAACTACGAGCAGTACTTC. Protein sequence: CASSPPTGPNYEQYF.